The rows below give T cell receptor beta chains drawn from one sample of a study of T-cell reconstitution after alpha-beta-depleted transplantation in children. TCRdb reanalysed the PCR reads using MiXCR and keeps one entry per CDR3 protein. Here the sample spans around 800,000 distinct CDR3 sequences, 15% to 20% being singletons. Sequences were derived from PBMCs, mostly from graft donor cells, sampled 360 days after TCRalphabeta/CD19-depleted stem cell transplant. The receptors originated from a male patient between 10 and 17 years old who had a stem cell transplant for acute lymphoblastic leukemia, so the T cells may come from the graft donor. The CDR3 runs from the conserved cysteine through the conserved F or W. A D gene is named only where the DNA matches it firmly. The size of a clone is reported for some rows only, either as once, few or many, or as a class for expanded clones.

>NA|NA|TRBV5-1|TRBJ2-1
CASSFDRNEQFF
TGCGCCAGCAGCTTCGACAGGAATGAGCAGTTCTTC
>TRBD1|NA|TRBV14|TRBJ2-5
CASSLRGHETQYF
TGTGCCAGCAGCCTAAGGGGGCACGAGACCCAGTACTTC
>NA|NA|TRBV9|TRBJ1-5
CASSLSGTYQPQHF
TGTGCCAGCAGCCTCTCAGGGACCTATCAGCCCCAGCATTTT
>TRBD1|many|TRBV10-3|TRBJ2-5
CAASGQGLETQYF
TGTGCCGCCTCCGGACAGGGTTTGGAGACCCAGTACTTC
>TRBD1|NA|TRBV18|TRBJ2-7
CASSPGGRGPYEQYF
TGTGCCAGCTCACCAGGCGGCAGGGGGCCCTACGAGCAGTACTTC
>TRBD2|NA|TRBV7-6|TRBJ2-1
CASSFIAGGSSYNEQFF
TGTGCCAGCAGCTTTATAGCGGGAGGGAGCTCCTACAATGAGCAGTTCTTC
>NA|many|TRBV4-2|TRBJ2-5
CASSQDPGASAETQYF
TGTGCCAGCAGCCAAGATCCGGGTGCTAGCGCGGAGACCCAGTACTTC
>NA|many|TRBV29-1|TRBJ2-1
CSVAWDNEQFF
TGCAGCGTTGCTTGGGACAATGAGCAGTTCTTC
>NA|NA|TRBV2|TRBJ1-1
CAEEGGAEAFF
TGTGCCGAAGAGGGGGGCGCTGAAGCTTTCTTT
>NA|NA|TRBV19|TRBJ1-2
CASSNWYGYTF
TGTGCCAGTAGTAACTGGTATGGCTACACCTTC
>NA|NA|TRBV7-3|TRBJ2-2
CASSLLGDPGELFF
TGTGCCAGCAGCTTACTCGGAGACCCCGGGGAGCTGTTTTTT
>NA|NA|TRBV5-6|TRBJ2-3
CASSDGGRGQYF
TGTGCCAGCAGTGACGGGGGCAGGGGGCAGTATTTT
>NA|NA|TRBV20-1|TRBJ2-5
CCAVEALSLAKETQYF
TGCTGTGCCGTAGAGGCCCTATCCCTGGCGAAAGAGACCCAGTACTTC
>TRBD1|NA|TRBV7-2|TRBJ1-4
CASSSQGQGWEKLFF
TGTGCCAGCAGCTCCCAAGGACAGGGATGGGAAAAACTGTTTTTT
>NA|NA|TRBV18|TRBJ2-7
CASPLAEQYF
TGTGCCAGCCCACTGGCCGAGCAGTACTTC
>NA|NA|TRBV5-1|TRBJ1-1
CARPRDTEAFF
TGCGCCCGACCACGGGACACTGAAGCTTTCTTT
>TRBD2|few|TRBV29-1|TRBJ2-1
CSGWPGLAGGSSYNEQFF
TGCAGCGGTTGGCCGGGACTAGCGGGAGGGAGCTCCTACAATGAGCAGTTCTTC
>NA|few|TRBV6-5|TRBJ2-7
CASSYDRSRPTYEQYF
TGTGCCAGCAGTTACGATCGAAGCAGGCCGACCTACGAGCAGTACTTC
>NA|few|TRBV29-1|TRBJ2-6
CSVVGVGANVLTF
TGCAGCGTTGTCGGGGTCGGGGCCAACGTCCTGACTTTC
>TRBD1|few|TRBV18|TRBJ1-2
CASSPRDRGGGYTF
TGTGCCAGCTCACCACGGGACAGGGGAGGAGGCTACACCTTC
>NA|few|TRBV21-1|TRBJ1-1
CASSKVGGPGPLNTEAFF
TGTGCCAGCAGCAAAGTAGGTGGGCCAGGGCCCCTGAACACTGAAGCTTTCTTT
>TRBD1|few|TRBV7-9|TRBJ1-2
CASSMAGRGPLYGYTF
TGTGCCAGCAGCATGGCGGGCAGGGGGCCCCTCTATGGCTACACCTTC
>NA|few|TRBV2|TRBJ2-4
CASRGGLAKAKNIQYF
TGTGCCAGCAGGGGGGGGCTAGCCAAAGCCAAAAACATTCAGTACTTC
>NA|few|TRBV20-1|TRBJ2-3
CSARDLEADTQYF
TGCAGTGCTAGAGATTTAGAGGCAGATACGCAGTATTTT
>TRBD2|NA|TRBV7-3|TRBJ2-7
CASSLSGTSFYEQYF
TGTGCCAGCAGCTTAAGTGGGACTAGCTTCTACGAGCAGTACTTC
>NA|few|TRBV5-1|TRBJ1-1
CASSLVPVLNTEAFF
TGCGCCAGCAGCTTGGTTCCGGTCCTGAACACTGAAGCTTTCTTT
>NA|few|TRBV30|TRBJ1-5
CAWSVGPRNQPQHF
TGTGCCTGGAGTGTTGGGCCTCGCAATCAGCCCCAGCATTTT
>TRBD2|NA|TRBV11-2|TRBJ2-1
CASSLGPIGRADNEQFF
TGTGCCAGCAGCTTAGGGCCGATCGGGAGGGCAGACAATGAGCAGTTCTTC
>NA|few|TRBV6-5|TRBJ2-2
CASSYSMALRDTGELFF
TGTGCCAGCAGTTACTCGATGGCTCTCCGGGACACCGGGGAGCTGTTTTTT
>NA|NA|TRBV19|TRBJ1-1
CASITDAGVTNTEAFF
TGTGCCAGTATTACGGACGCAGGGGTGACGAACACTGAAGCTTTCTTT
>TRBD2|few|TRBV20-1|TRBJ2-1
CSALSGMAYNEQFF
TGCAGTGCCTTGAGCGGGATGGCCTACAATGAGCAGTTCTTC
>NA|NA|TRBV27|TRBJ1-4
CASSTKTNEKLFF
TGTGCCAGCAGCACAAAAACAAATGAAAAACTGTTTTTT
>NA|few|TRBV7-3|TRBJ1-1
CASSLMGSGETEAFF
TGTGCCAGCAGCTTAATGGGGTCAGGGGAAACTGAAGCTTTCTTT
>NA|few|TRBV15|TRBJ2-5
CATRTGWETQYF
TGTGCCACCAGGACGGGTTGGGAGACCCAGTACTTC
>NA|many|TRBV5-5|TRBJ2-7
CASSLGGGPVNEQYF
TGTGCCAGCAGCTTGGGAGGGGGTCCTGTCAACGAGCAGTACTTC
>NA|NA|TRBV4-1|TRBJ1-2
CASSQQERGYYGYTF
TGCGCCAGCAGCCAACAGGAGCGGGGGTATTATGGCTACACCTTC
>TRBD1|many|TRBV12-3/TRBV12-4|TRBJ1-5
CASSGTDRQPQHF
TGTGCCAGCAGCGGGACAGATCGGCAGCCCCAGCATTTT
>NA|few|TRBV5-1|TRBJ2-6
CASSLGQVLGANVLTF
TGCGCCAGCAGCTTGGGACAGGTCCTTGGGGCCAACGTCCTGACTTTC
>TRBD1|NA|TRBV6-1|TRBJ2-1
CASSEPGQPDGYNEQFF
TGTGCCAGCAGTGAACCGGGACAGCCCGACGGGTACAATGAGCAGTTCTTC
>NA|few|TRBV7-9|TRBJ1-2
CASSLLGDGGYTF
TGTGCCAGCAGCTTACTTGGTGATGGGGGCTACACCTTC
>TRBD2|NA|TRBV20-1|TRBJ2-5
CSASSPSGNQETQYF
TGCAGTGCTAGCTCGCCTAGCGGGAACCAAGAGACCCAGTACTTC
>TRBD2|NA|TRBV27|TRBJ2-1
CASSSSGAHDEQFF
TGTGCCAGCAGTTCTAGCGGGGCCCACGATGAGCAGTTCTTC
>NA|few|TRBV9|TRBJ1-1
CASSVETGNTEAFF
TGTGCCAGCAGCGTAGAAACAGGGAACACTGAAGCTTTCTTT
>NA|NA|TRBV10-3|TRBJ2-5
CAIRRQEQETQYF
TGTGCCATCAGAAGACAGGAACAAGAGACCCAGTACTTC
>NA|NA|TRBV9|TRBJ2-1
CASSQGIFSGSYNEQFF
TGTGCCAGCAGCCAAGGGATATTTAGCGGTTCATACAATGAGCAGTTCTTC
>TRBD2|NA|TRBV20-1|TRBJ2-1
CSARDPAGGDNEQFF
TGCAGTGCTAGAGATCCGGCGGGAGGTGACAATGAGCAGTTCTTC
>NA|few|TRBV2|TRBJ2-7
CARGQVGAYEQYF
TGTGCCCGAGGGCAGGTAGGGGCCTACGAGCAGTACTTC
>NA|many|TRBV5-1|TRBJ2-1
CASSFFVSSYNEQFF
TGCGCCAGCAGCTTCTTTGTTAGCTCCTACAATGAGCAGTTCTTC
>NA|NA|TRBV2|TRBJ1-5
CASRQIKTSNQPQHF
TGTGCCAGCAGACAGATTAAAACTAGCAATCAGCCCCAGCATTTT
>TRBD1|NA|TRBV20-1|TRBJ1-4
CSARDHRFRQGREKLFF
TGCAGTGCTAGAGATCATCGTTTCCGACAGGGGAGGGAAAAACTGTTTTTT
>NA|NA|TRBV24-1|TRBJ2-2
CATRAGNTGELFF
TGTGCCACGAGGGCAGGAAACACCGGGGAGCTGTTTTTT
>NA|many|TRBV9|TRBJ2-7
CASSVAQEAYEQYF
TGTGCCAGCAGCGTAGCTCAGGAGGCCTACGAGCAGTACTTC
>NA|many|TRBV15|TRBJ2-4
CATSRDTGGDIQYF
TGTGCCACCAGCAGAGATACCGGTGGGGACATTCAGTACTTC
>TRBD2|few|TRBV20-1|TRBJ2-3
CRTGTSDQRGSTDTQYF
TGCAGAACCGGGACTAGCGACCAGAGGGGATCCACAGATACGCAGTATTTT
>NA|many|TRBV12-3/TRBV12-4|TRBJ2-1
CASRPPLAPQRQFF
TGTGCCAGCAGGCCCCCTTTGGCCCCACAGAGGCAGTTCTTC
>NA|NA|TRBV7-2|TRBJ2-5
CASSLGPRGGQESQYF
TGTGCCAGCAGCTTAGGCCCCCGAGGGGGTCAAGAGTCCCAGTACTTC
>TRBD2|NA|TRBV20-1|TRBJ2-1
CSASAPGLASYNEQFF
TGCAGTGCTAGCGCCCCTGGACTAGCGTCCTACAATGAGCAGTTCTTC
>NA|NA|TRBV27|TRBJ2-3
CASSFNPDTQYF
TGTGCCAGCAGTTTTAACCCAGATACGCAGTATTTT
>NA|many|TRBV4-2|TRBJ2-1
CASSQEAMGNEQFF
TGTGCCAGCAGCCAAGAGGCAATGGGGAATGAGCAGTTCTTC